This T cell receptor beta chain stems from a study of chemoradiotherapy in HPV16-positive cancers. General observations from the study: During treatment, candidate HPV-specific clones and E7-related motifs expanded in tumor. Better recurrence-free survival went with HPV-responsive T-cell expansion in HPV16-positive patients.

The table came from immunoSEQ multiplex PCR; TCRdb's copy has only in-frame clones and leaves some out. The data contain approximately 13,000 clones, roughly 84% of them singletons. On this clone: Its antigen is currently unknown.

Per the germline V gene, CDR1 is MNHEY and CDR2 is SVGAGI. V lost 0 bases, J lost 1 base, and 9 bases lay in between. The CDR3 is 15 residues long. This receptor was taken from a human donor with HPV-associated anogenital cancer. The specimen was blood, collected from a patient who underwent chemoradiotherapy. The rearrangement links TRBV6-5 to TRBJ1-1, with a weak D call TRBD1 (5 bases). CDR3: CASSYSPGTNTEAFF. The CDR3 DNA reads as TGTGCCAGCAGTTACTCACCAGGGACGAACACTGAAGCTTTCTTT.